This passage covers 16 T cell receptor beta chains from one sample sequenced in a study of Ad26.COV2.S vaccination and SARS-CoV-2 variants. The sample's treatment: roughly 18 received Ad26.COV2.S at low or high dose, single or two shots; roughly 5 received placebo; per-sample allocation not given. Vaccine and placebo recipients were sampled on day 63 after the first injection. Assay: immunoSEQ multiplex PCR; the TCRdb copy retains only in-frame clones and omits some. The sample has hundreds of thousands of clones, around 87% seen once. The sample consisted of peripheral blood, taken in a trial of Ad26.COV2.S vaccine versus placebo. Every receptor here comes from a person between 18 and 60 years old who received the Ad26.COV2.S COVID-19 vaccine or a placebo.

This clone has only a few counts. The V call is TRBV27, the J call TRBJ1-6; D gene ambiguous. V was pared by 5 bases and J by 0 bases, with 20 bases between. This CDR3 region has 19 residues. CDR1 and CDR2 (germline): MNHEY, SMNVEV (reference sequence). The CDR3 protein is CASSRESSRPSSYNSPLHF. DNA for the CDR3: TGTGCCAGCAGTCGGGAGTCTTCCAGGCCAAGCTCCTATAATTCACCCCTCCACTTT.

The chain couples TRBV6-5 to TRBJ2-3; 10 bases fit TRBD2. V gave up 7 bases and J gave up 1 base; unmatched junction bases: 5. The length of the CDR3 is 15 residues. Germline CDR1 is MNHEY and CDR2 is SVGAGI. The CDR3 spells CASNSGGSGTDTQYF. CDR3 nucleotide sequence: TGTGCCAGCAATAGCGGGGGGTCGGGCACAGATACGCAGTATTTT.

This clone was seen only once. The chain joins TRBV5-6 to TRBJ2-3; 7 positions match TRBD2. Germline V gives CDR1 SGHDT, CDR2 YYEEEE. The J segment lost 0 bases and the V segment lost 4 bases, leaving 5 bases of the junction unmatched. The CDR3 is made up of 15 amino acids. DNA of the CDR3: TGTGCCAGCAGCCCCCTCGGGGGGAGCACAGATACGCAGTATTTT. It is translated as CASSPLGGSTDTQYF.

The CDR3 nucleotides read TGTGCCAGCAGGGGCCCGGGGGAGGGGGAGACCCAGTACTTC. Encoded protein: CASRGPGEGETQYF. V and J are TRBV6-5 and TRBJ2-5; 7 nucleotides agree with TRBD2. Germline assignment: CDR1 MNHEY and CDR2 SVGAGI. The CDR3 runs to 14 residues. V dropped 6 bases and J dropped 5; count of bases not matched to a gene: 9.

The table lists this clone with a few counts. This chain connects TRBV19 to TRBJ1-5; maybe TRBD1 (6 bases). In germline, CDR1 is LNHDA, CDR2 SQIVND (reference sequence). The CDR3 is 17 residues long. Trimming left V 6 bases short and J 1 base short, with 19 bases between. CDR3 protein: CASRPYQGIGSNQPQHF. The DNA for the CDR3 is TGTGCCAGTAGGCCTTATCAGGGGATAGGGAGCAATCAGCCCCAGCATTTT.

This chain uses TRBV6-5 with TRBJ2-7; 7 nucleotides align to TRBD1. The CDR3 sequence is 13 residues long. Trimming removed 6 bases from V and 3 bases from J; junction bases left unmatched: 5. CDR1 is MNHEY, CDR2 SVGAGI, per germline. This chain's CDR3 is CASRETGNYEQYF. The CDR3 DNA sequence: TGTGCCAGCAGGGAGACAGGGAACTACGAGCAGTACTTC.

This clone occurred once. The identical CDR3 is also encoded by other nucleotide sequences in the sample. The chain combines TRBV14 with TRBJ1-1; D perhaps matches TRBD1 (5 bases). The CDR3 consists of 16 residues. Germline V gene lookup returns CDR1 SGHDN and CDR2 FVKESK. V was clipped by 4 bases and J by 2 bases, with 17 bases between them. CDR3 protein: CASSLSQGLGNTEAFF. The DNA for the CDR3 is TGTGCCAGCAGCCTAAGCCAGGGATTAGGCAACACTGAAGCTTTCTTT.

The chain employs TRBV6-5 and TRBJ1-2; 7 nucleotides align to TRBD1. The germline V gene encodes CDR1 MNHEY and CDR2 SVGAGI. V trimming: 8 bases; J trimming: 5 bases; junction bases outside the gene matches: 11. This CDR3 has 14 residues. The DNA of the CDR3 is TGTGCCAGCGCTTCCGGGACAGCGGCATATGGCTACACCTTC. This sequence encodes CASASGTAAYGYTF.

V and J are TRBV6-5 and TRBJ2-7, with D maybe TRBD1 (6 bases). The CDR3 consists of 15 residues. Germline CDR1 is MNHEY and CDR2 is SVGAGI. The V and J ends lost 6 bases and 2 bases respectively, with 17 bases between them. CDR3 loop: CASRREYRVAYEQYF. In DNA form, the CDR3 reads TGTGCCAGCAGAAGGGAGTACAGGGTGGCCTACGAGCAGTACTTC.

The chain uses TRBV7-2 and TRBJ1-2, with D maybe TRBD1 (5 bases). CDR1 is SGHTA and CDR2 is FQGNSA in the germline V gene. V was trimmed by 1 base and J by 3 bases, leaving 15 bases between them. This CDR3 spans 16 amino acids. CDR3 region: CASSLVLGAGDYGYTF. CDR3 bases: TGTGCCAGCAGCTTAGTCCTAGGGGCAGGTGACTATGGCTACACCTTC.

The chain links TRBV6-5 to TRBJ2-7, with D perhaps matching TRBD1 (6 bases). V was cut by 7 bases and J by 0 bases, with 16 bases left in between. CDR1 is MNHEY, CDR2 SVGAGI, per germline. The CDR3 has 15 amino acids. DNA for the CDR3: TGTGCCAGCAAGCGAAGAACAGGGAACTCCTACGAGCAGTACTTC. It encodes CASKRRTGNSYEQYF.

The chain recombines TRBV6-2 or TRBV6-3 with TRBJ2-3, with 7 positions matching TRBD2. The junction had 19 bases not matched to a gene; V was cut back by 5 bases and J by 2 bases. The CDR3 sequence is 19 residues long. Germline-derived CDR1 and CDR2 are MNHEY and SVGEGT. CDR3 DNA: TGTGCCAGCAGTCCCCTCACTCACTGGCTAGCGGAGTCCACAGATACGCAGTATTTT. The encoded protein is CASSPLTHWLAESTDTQYF.

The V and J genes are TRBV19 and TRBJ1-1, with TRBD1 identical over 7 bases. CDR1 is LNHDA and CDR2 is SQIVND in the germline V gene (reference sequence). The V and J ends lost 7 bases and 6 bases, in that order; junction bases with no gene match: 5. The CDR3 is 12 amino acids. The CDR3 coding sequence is TGTGCCAGTACCGACAGGGTCGCTGAAGCTTTCTTT. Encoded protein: CASTDRVAEAFF.

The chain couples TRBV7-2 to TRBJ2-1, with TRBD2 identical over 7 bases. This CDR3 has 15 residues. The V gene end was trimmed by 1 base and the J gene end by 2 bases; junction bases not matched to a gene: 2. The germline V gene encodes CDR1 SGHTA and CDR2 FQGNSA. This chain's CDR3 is CASSLGAGPYNEQFF. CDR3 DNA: TGTGCCAGCAGCTTAGGAGCGGGACCCTACAATGAGCAGTTCTTC.

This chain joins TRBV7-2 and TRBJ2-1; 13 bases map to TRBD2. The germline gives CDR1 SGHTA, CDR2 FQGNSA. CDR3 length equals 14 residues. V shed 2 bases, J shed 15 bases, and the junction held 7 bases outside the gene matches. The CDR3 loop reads CASSLILAGGPRFF. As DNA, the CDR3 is TGTGCCAGCAGCTTAATACTAGCGGGAGGGCCGCGGTTCTTC.

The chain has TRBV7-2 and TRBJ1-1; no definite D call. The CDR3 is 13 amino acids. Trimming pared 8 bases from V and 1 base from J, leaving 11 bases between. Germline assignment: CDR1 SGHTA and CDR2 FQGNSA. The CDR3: CASGLSRNTEAFF. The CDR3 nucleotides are TGTGCCAGCGGCCTTTCCAGGAACACTGAAGCTTTCTTT.